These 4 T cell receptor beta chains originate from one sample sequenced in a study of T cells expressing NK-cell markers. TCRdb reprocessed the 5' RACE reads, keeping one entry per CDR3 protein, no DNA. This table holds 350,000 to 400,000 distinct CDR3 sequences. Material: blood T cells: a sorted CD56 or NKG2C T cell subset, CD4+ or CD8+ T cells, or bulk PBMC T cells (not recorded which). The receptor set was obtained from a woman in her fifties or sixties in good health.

CDR3 residues: CASNSILGGEQFF. The chain is built from TRBV6-2 or TRBV6-3 and TRBJ2-1; TCRdb's assignment of TRBD1 cannot be checked, as there is no DNA. The CDR3 extends over 13 amino acids. Germline assignment: CDR1 MNHEY and CDR2 SVGEGT.

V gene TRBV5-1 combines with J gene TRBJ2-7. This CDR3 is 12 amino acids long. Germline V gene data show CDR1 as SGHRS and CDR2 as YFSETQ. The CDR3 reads CASSVGWEEQYF.

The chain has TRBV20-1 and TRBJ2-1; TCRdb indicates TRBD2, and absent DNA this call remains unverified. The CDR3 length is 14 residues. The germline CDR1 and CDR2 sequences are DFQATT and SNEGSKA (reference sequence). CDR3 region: CSARTSGKNNEQFF.

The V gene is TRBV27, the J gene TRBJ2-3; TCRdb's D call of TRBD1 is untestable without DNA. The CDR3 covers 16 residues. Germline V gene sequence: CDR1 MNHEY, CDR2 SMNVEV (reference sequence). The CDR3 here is CASRLMETGYTDTQYF.